This TCR beta chain was identified during a study of T cell responses to AZD1222 COVID-19 vaccine. Study-wide findings and caveats: Researchers took repertoire samples only after the peak T cell response had come. In a largely white British group with more females than males, clonal diversity was possibly underestimated. Only five to seven individuals given AZD1222 were seropositive at baseline.

Profiled with immunoSEQ multiplex PCR; TCRdb holds only in-frame clones, not every one. The sample lists some 150,000 clones; approximately 90% were seen once. Trimming took off 4 bases at V and 3 bases at J, with 1 base between the two ends. The CDR3 is 11 residues long. CDR1 and CDR2 from the germline V gene are LGHDT and YNNKEL (reference sequence). As for this clone: Its antigen is still unknown. This specimen includes other DNA sequences encoding the same CDR3.

The input for sequencing was peripheral blood, taken 28 days after the second AZD1222 dose. The chain couples TRBV3-1 (or the pseudogene TRBV3-2) to TRBJ1-3; the D is unclear. The clonotype comes from an adult who received the AZD1222 COVID-19 vaccine. The CDR3 protein is CASSRGNTIYF. The DNA for the CDR3 is TGTGCCAGCAGCCGTGGAAACACCATATATTTT.